These T cell receptor beta chains were read from a single sample in a study of CD8+ T cells in alopecia areata. Produced via immunoSEQ multiplex PCR; TCRdb's table is partial and in-frame only. The data contain about 190,000 clones, roughly three fifths of them singletons. The sample consisted of CD4+ T cells sorted from blood, taken at week 4, from a patient treated with tofacitinib. The source of these receptors is a human donor with alopecia areata. Both conserved end residues are part of each CDR3. The order of the fields is D gene, J gene, V gene, clone size, CDR3 protein, CDR3 DNA. A D gene is named only where the DNA matches it firmly. Clone size, where shown, is once, few, many, or a class for clones that have expanded.

D gene: .; J gene: TRBJ2-1; V gene: TRBV6-1; clone size: few; CDR3 protein: CASSYGVGQFF; CDR3 DNA: TGTGCCAGCAGTTACGGAGTTGGGCAGTTCTTC
D gene: .; J gene: TRBJ2-5; V gene: TRBV7-2; clone size: .; CDR3 protein: CASSYRAETQYF; CDR3 DNA: TGTGCCAGCAGCTACAGAGCAGAGACCCAGTACTTC
D gene: .; J gene: TRBJ2-5; V gene: TRBV20-1; clone size: few; CDR3 protein: CSASDQETQYF; CDR3 DNA: TGCAGTGCTAGTGATCAAGAGACCCAGTACTTC
D gene: .; J gene: TRBJ2-1; V gene: TRBV7-2; clone size: once; CDR3 protein: CASSLAVVRGEQFF; CDR3 DNA: TGTGCCAGCAGCTTAGCGGTCGTCCGGGGTGAGCAGTTCTTC
D gene: .; J gene: TRBJ1-1; V gene: TRBV14; clone size: .; CDR3 protein: CASSQQGITEAFF; CDR3 DNA: TGTGCCAGCAGCCAACAGGGGATCACTGAAGCTTTCTTT
D gene: TRBD2; J gene: TRBJ2-2; V gene: TRBV6-1; clone size: .; CDR3 protein: CASSLSGSWVGELFF; CDR3 DNA: TGTGCCAGCAGCCTTAGCGGGAGTTGGGTCGGGGAGCTGTTTTTT
D gene: .; J gene: TRBJ1-1; V gene: TRBV29-1; clone size: few; CDR3 protein: CSHAGGANTEAFF; CDR3 DNA: TGCAGCCATGCCGGCGGGGCGAACACTGAAGCTTTCTTT
D gene: TRBD1; J gene: TRBJ1-5; V gene: TRBV30; clone size: .; CDR3 protein: CAWSVGDRDQPQHF; CDR3 DNA: TGTGCCTGGAGTGTGGGGGACAGGGATCAGCCCCAGCATTTT
D gene: TRBD1; J gene: TRBJ2-3; V gene: TRBV29-1; clone size: few; CDR3 protein: CSVRRRTGGIDTQYF; CDR3 DNA: TGCAGCGTACGCCGTCGGACAGGGGGTATCGATACGCAGTATTTT
D gene: TRBD2; J gene: TRBJ2-1; V gene: TRBV5-1; clone size: .; CDR3 protein: CASSDSRTGGLAGKQFF; CDR3 DNA: TGCGCCAGCAGCGACTCACGTACAGGGGGACTAGCGGGCAAGCAGTTCTTC
D gene: .; J gene: TRBJ1-5; V gene: TRBV7-2; clone size: .; CDR3 protein: CASSLRKDFNQPQHF; CDR3 DNA: TGTGCCAGCAGCTTACGGAAGGATTTCAATCAGCCCCAGCATTTT
D gene: TRBD1; J gene: TRBJ2-3; V gene: TRBV23-1; clone size: .; CDR3 protein: CASSQTGSDTQYF; CDR3 DNA: TGCGCCAGCAGTCAGACAGGGTCAGATACGCAGTATTTT
D gene: .; J gene: TRBJ1-3; V gene: TRBV7-2; clone size: few; CDR3 protein: CASSQPAGNTIYF; CDR3 DNA: TGTGCCAGCAGCCAACCTGCCGGGAACACCATATATTTT
D gene: .; J gene: TRBJ1-2; V gene: TRBV29-1; clone size: .; CDR3 protein: CSVDSSTF; CDR3 DNA: TGCAGCGTTGACAGCTCAACCTTC
D gene: .; J gene: TRBJ2-7; V gene: TRBV28; clone size: .; CDR3 protein: CASIGGFDYEQYF; CDR3 DNA: TGTGCCAGCATTGGTGGATTTGACTACGAGCAGTACTTC
D gene: .; J gene: TRBJ2-2; V gene: TRBV7-3; clone size: .; CDR3 protein: CASSFTQGTGELFF; CDR3 DNA: TGTGCCAGCAGCTTCACGCAGGGCACCGGGGAGCTGTTTTTT
D gene: .; J gene: TRBJ1-1; V gene: TRBV30; clone size: .; CDR3 protein: CAWSRPGEAFF; CDR3 DNA: TGTGCCTGGAGCAGGCCAGGTGAAGCTTTCTTT
D gene: .; J gene: TRBJ1-1; V gene: TRBV28; clone size: .; CDR3 protein: CASTLGEEPREAFF; CDR3 DNA: TGTGCCAGCACCCTAGGGGAGGAGCCTAGGGAAGCTTTCTTT
D gene: .; J gene: TRBJ2-7; V gene: TRBV29-1; clone size: few; CDR3 protein: CSVGAGAPLEQYF; CDR3 DNA: TGCAGCGTTGGCGCAGGAGCCCCCCTCGAGCAGTACTTC
D gene: .; J gene: TRBJ2-7; V gene: TRBV7-8; clone size: .; CDR3 protein: CASSLDGYIYEQYF; CDR3 DNA: TGTGCCAGCAGCTTAGACGGCTATATATACGAGCAGTACTTC
D gene: .; J gene: TRBJ2-5; V gene: TRBV10-3; clone size: .; CDR3 protein: CATRRTEIQETQYF; CDR3 DNA: TGTGCCACCCGTAGGACAGAGATCCAAGAGACCCAGTACTTC
D gene: .; J gene: TRBJ2-5; V gene: TRBV29-1; clone size: few; CDR3 protein: CSVVLGAGRETQYF; CDR3 DNA: TGCAGCGTTGTACTGGGGGCAGGGCGAGAGACCCAGTACTTC
D gene: .; J gene: TRBJ1-1; V gene: TRBV25-1; clone size: .; CDR3 protein: CASNRGNTEAFF; CDR3 DNA: TGTGCCAGCAACCGCGGGAACACTGAAGCTTTCTTT
D gene: .; J gene: TRBJ2-7; V gene: TRBV30; clone size: few; CDR3 protein: CAWSAGWEQYF; CDR3 DNA: TGTGCCTGGAGTGCGGGCTGGGAGCAGTACTTC
D gene: .; J gene: TRBJ1-2; V gene: TRBV30; clone size: .; CDR3 protein: CAWSAVSGVVGGYTF; CDR3 DNA: TGTGCCTGGAGTGCGGTCTCAGGGGTGGTGGGAGGCTACACCTTC
D gene: TRBD2; J gene: TRBJ2-1; V gene: TRBV7-3; clone size: few; CDR3 protein: CASSLMASGRADEQFF; CDR3 DNA: TGTGCCAGCAGCTTAATGGCTAGCGGGAGGGCAGATGAGCAGTTCTTC
D gene: .; J gene: TRBJ2-4; V gene: TRBV4-3; clone size: .; CDR3 protein: CASSQEGTQAGSAKNIQYF; CDR3 DNA: TGCGCCAGCAGCCAAGAGGGGACCCAAGCAGGGTCAGCCAAAAACATTCAGTACTTC
D gene: .; J gene: TRBJ1-1; V gene: TRBV19; clone size: .; CDR3 protein: CASSIPAVSGTEAFF; CDR3 DNA: TGTGCCAGTAGTATTCCGGCAGTATCGGGCACTGAAGCTTTCTTT
D gene: TRBD1; J gene: TRBJ2-2; V gene: TRBV29-1; clone size: .; CDR3 protein: CSVERTGVRSGELFF; CDR3 DNA: TGCAGCGTTGAGAGGACAGGGGTGAGATCCGGGGAGCTGTTTTTT
D gene: .; J gene: TRBJ2-6; V gene: TRBV2; clone size: .; CDR3 protein: CASSESGANVLTF; CDR3 DNA: TGTGCCAGCAGTGAATCTGGGGCCAACGTCCTGACTTTC
D gene: TRBD1; J gene: TRBJ2-1; V gene: TRBV30; clone size: .; CDR3 protein: CAWSRAFRTGPRNEQFF; CDR3 DNA: TGTGCCTGGAGTAGGGCGTTTCGGACAGGGCCTCGCAATGAGCAGTTCTTC
D gene: .; J gene: TRBJ2-3; V gene: TRBV30; clone size: .; CDR3 protein: CAWSVGGTQYF; CDR3 DNA: TGTGCCTGGAGTGTAGGGGGTACGCAGTATTTT
D gene: .; J gene: TRBJ2-5; V gene: TRBV5-1; clone size: few; CDR3 protein: CASSRGQHQETQYF; CDR3 DNA: TGCGCCAGCAGCCGTGGACAGCACCAAGAGACCCAGTACTTC
D gene: .; J gene: TRBJ2-6; V gene: TRBV28; clone size: .; CDR3 protein: CASSFSSGANVLTF; CDR3 DNA: TGTGCCAGCAGTTTTTCTTCCGGGGCCAACGTCCTGACTTTC
D gene: TRBD1; J gene: TRBJ2-2; V gene: TRBV7-2; clone size: few; CDR3 protein: CASSSTPTGGYTGELFF; CDR3 DNA: TGTGCCAGCAGCTCGACCCCGACAGGGGGTTATACCGGGGAGCTGTTTTTT
D gene: .; J gene: TRBJ2-2; V gene: TRBV9; clone size: few; CDR3 protein: CASSVGDLRRTGELFF; CDR3 DNA: TGTGCCAGCAGCGTAGGGGACCTACGACGCACCGGGGAGCTGTTTTTT
D gene: TRBD1; J gene: TRBJ2-3; V gene: TRBV30; clone size: .; CDR3 protein: CAWRRGRGTDTQYF; CDR3 DNA: TGTGCCTGGAGGAGGGGGCGAGGCACAGATACGCAGTATTTT
D gene: TRBD1; J gene: TRBJ2-2; V gene: TRBV29-1; clone size: few; CDR3 protein: CSVERQGAGELFF; CDR3 DNA: TGCAGCGTTGAGAGACAGGGGGCCGGGGAGCTGTTTTTT
D gene: .; J gene: TRBJ2-7; V gene: TRBV6-5; clone size: few; CDR3 protein: CASSYVGGTGGYEQYF; CDR3 DNA: TGTGCCAGCAGTTACGTCGGGGGCACGGGGGGCTACGAGCAGTACTTC
D gene: .; J gene: TRBJ2-6; V gene: TRBV14; clone size: .; CDR3 protein: CASSPQSGANVLTF; CDR3 DNA: TGTGCCAGCAGCCCCCAATCTGGGGCCAACGTCCTGACTTTC
D gene: TRBD2; J gene: TRBJ2-7; V gene: TRBV29-1; clone size: few; CDR3 protein: CSVEAPGAGGGEQYF; CDR3 DNA: TGCAGCGTTGAAGCGCCGGGAGCGGGAGGAGGCGAGCAGTACTTC
D gene: TRBD1; J gene: TRBJ1-2; V gene: TRBV4-1; clone size: .; CDR3 protein: CASSQELRTGGRLASGYTF; CDR3 DNA: TGCGCCAGCAGCCAAGAATTAAGGACAGGGGGCAGGTTAGCGAGTGGCTACACCTTC
D gene: TRBD1; J gene: TRBJ1-5; V gene: TRBV30; clone size: .; CDR3 protein: CAWSVQGKEPQHF; CDR3 DNA: TGTGCCTGGAGTGTACAGGGGAAGGAGCCCCAGCATTTT
D gene: .; J gene: TRBJ2-3; V gene: TRBV30; clone size: .; CDR3 protein: CAWRSGELADTQYF; CDR3 DNA: TGTGCCTGGAGGTCGGGAGAGCTTGCAGATACGCAGTATTTT
D gene: .; J gene: TRBJ2-7; V gene: TRBV11-2; clone size: .; CDR3 protein: CASRLSRGYEQYF; CDR3 DNA: TGTGCCAGCAGGCTTAGTAGGGGCTACGAGCAGTACTTC
D gene: .; J gene: TRBJ2-1; V gene: TRBV30; clone size: .; CDR3 protein: CAWSVRLVGNEQFF; CDR3 DNA: TGTGCCTGGAGTGTACGGCTAGTCGGCAATGAGCAGTTCTTC
D gene: .; J gene: TRBJ2-7; V gene: TRBV29-1; clone size: .; CDR3 protein: CSVVVSGSYEQYF; CDR3 DNA: TGCAGCGTTGTGGTTAGCGGATCCTACGAGCAGTACTTC
D gene: .; J gene: TRBJ2-7; V gene: TRBV25-1; clone size: .; CDR3 protein: CASSDMYEQYF; CDR3 DNA: TGTGCCAGCAGTGACATGTACGAGCAGTACTTC
D gene: TRBD1; J gene: TRBJ1-2; V gene: TRBV30; clone size: .; CDR3 protein: CASDRNYGYTF; CDR3 DNA: TGTGCCTCGGACAGGAACTATGGCTACACCTTC
D gene: .; J gene: TRBJ2-2; V gene: TRBV30; clone size: .; CDR3 protein: CAWRPRPVFANTGELFF; CDR3 DNA: TGTGCCTGGAGACCCCGACCCGTGTTCGCGAACACCGGGGAGCTGTTTTTT
D gene: TRBD2; J gene: TRBJ2-5; V gene: TRBV30; clone size: .; CDR3 protein: CAWSVSGIETQYF; CDR3 DNA: TGTGCCTGGAGCGTTAGCGGGATCGAGACCCAGTACTTC
D gene: .; J gene: TRBJ2-5; V gene: TRBV29-1; clone size: few; CDR3 protein: CSVEDNAVWVETQYF; CDR3 DNA: TGCAGCGTTGAAGATAACGCGGTGTGGGTGGAGACCCAGTACTTC